This T cell receptor (beta chain) was obtained from a study of CD8+CD57+ T cells in acquired aplastic anemia. Study results and caveats: A set of twenty-nine CD8+ CDR3 sequences was shared between patients and controls, and these sequences appeared highly expressed in patients.

Note on this clonotype: Antigen: not known.

Genomic DNA templated the TCR beta VDJ and CDR3 profiling. MiXCR, run by TCRdb on the reads, gives a single entry per CDR3 protein. The sample consists of 200,000 to 300,000 distinct CDR3 sequences, less than 85% of them appearing once. The sequenced patients had an expansion of CD8+CD57+ cells seen by flow cytometry. The patients, all of them, had severe acquired aplastic anemia. No patient had been given any therapy when blood was sampled. The CDR3 is 15 residues long. V lost 1 base to trimming and J lost 11 bases; unmatched junction nucleotides: 13. In germline, CDR1 is SGHVS, CDR2 FQNEAQ. Specimen: sorted CD4+, CD8+, or CD8+CD57+ T cells (not recorded which) from PBMCs. The clonotype comes from a human donor with aplastic anemia. The V call is TRBV7-8, the J call TRBJ1-1; 7 nucleotides agree with TRBD1. CDR3 in amino acids: CASSLDSTGNTQAFF. Written as DNA, the CDR3 is TGTGCCAGCAGCTTAGACTCGACAGGGAACACTCAGGCTTTCTTT.